This is a list of T cell receptor gamma chains from one sample in a study of intestinal T cells in coeliac disease. TCRdb re-identified clones in the multiplex PCR reads via CATT. The table includes around 800 gamma-chain clones, roughly 43% detected once. The sample taken for sequencing was a duodenal biopsy. These receptor sequences come from a human donor with celiac disease. CDR3s include the opening cysteine and the closing phenylalanine or tryptophan. Clone sizes are given selectively: once, few, many, or a class where the clone is expanded.

v_call: TRGV10; j_call: TRGJ1/TRGJ2; clone_size: .; cdr3_nt: TGTGCTGCGTGGGATTTTTCCCGAGCTCAGAAACTCTTT; cdr3_aa: CAAWDFSRAQKLF
v_call: TRGV4; j_call: TRGJ1/TRGJ2; clone_size: .; cdr3_nt: TGTGCCAACCTGGGATGCCGGAGGATAAAGAAACTCTTT; cdr3_aa: CANLGCRRIKKLF
v_call: TRGV2; j_call: TRGJ1/TRGJ2; clone_size: few; cdr3_nt: TGTGCCACCTGGGACGGGCGGGCCCTAATAAGAAAACTCTTT; cdr3_aa: CATWDGRALIRKLF
v_call: TRGV9; j_call: TRGJ1/TRGJ2; clone_size: large; cdr3_nt: TGTGCCTTGTGGATGAATTATTATAAGAAACTCTTT; cdr3_aa: CALWMNYYKKLF
v_call: TRGV2; j_call: TRGJ1/TRGJ2; clone_size: .; cdr3_nt: TGTGCCACCTGGGACGGGCCTAATCCTTCGGTTTATAAGAAACTCTTT; cdr3_aa: CATWDGPNPSVYKKLF
v_call: TRGV11; j_call: TRGJ1/TRGJ2; clone_size: few; cdr3_nt: TGTGCCTGCTGGATTAGGCAACCGGCCCTAATATGTAATAAGAAACTCTTT; cdr3_aa: CACWIRQPALICNKKLF
v_call: TRGV10; j_call: TRGJ1/TRGJ2; clone_size: .; cdr3_nt: TGTGCTGCGTGGGATTGGGCCGGGGGGAATTATTATAAGAAACTCTTT; cdr3_aa: CAAWDWAGGNYYKKLF
v_call: TRGV3; j_call: TRGJP2; clone_size: large; cdr3_nt: TGTGCCACCTTGGAGGGTAGTGATTGGATCAAGACGTTT; cdr3_aa: CATLEGSDWIKTF
v_call: TRGV2; j_call: TRGJP2; clone_size: .; cdr3_nt: TGTGCCACCTGGGACGGGGAGATAGTGTATTGGATCAAGACGTTT; cdr3_aa: CATWDGEIVYWIKTF
v_call: TRGV2; j_call: TRGJ1/TRGJ2; clone_size: .; cdr3_nt: TGTGCCACCTGGGACGGGCTAACCTTC; cdr3_aa: CATWDGLTF
v_call: TRGV2; j_call: TRGJP1; clone_size: .; cdr3_nt: TGTGCCACCTGGGAGGCCGGTTGGTTCAAGATATTT; cdr3_aa: CATWEAGWFKIF
v_call: TRGV8; j_call: TRGJ1/TRGJ2; clone_size: .; cdr3_nt: TGTGCCACCTGGGAGGGGAATTATTATAAGAAACTCTTT; cdr3_aa: CATWEGNYYKKLF
v_call: TRGV10; j_call: TRGJ1/TRGJ2; clone_size: .; cdr3_nt: TGTGCTGCGTGGAATATATGGGTGGGTTATAAGAAACTCTTT; cdr3_aa: CAAWNIWVGYKKLF
v_call: TRGV4; j_call: TRGJ1/TRGJ2; clone_size: once; cdr3_nt: TGTGCCGACCTGGGATGGCCTAGGCTTGGGTATTATAAGAAACTCTTT; cdr3_aa: CADLGWPRLGYYKKLF
v_call: TRGV10; j_call: TRGJP1; clone_size: hyperexpanded; cdr3_nt: TGTGCTGCGTGGGATACCACTGGTTGGTTCAAGATATTT; cdr3_aa: CAAWDTTGWFKIF
v_call: TRGV8; j_call: TRGJP2; clone_size: hyperexpanded; cdr3_nt: TGTGCCACCTGGGATGTCCGTGATTGGATCAAGACGTTT; cdr3_aa: CATWDVRDWIKTF
v_call: TRGV4; j_call: TRGJ1/TRGJ2; clone_size: large; cdr3_nt: TGTGCCACCTGGGATTGCAAACTCTTT; cdr3_aa: CATWDCKLF
v_call: TRGV4; j_call: TRGJ1/TRGJ2; clone_size: .; cdr3_nt: TGTGCCACCTGGGTGGGCTTACGTTATAAGAAACTCTTT; cdr3_aa: CATWVGLRYKKLF
v_call: TRGV4; j_call: TRGJ1/TRGJ2; clone_size: large; cdr3_nt: TGTGCCACCTGGGACTATAAGAAACTCTTT; cdr3_aa: CATWDYKKLF
v_call: TRGV9; j_call: TRGJ1/TRGJ2; clone_size: .; cdr3_nt: TGTGCCTTGTGGGAGGCAGCAGGGAATCATTATAAGAAACTCTTT; cdr3_aa: CALWEAAGNHYKKLF
v_call: TRGV4; j_call: TRGJ1/TRGJ2; clone_size: few; cdr3_nt: TGTGCCACCTGGGATGGGCACGTTATAAAGAAACTCTTT; cdr3_aa: CATWDGHVIKKLF
v_call: TRGV4; j_call: TRGJP2; clone_size: .; cdr3_nt: TGTGCACCTGGGACGAATAGTGATTGGATCAAGACGTTT; cdr3_aa: CAPGTNSDWIKTF
v_call: TRGV10; j_call: TRGJP1; clone_size: .; cdr3_nt: .; cdr3_aa: CAAKQIYHCVVKIF
v_call: TRGV10; j_call: TRGJP1; clone_size: once; cdr3_nt: TGTGCGCGTGGGATCCTTATATGTCCCAATACCACTGGTTGGTTCAAGATATTT; cdr3_aa: CARGILICPNTTGWFKIF
v_call: TRGV11; j_call: TRGJ1/TRGJ2; clone_size: once; cdr3_nt: TGTGCCTGCTGGATTAGGCACACATATAAGAAACTCTTT; cdr3_aa: CACWIRHTYKKLF
v_call: TRGV10; j_call: TRGJP1; clone_size: .; cdr3_nt: TGTGCTGCGTGGGGATTGTTCACTGGTTGGTTCAAGATATTT; cdr3_aa: CAAWGLFTGWFKIF
v_call: TRGV8; j_call: TRGJ1/TRGJ2; clone_size: .; cdr3_nt: TGTGCACCTGGGAGTAATTATAAGAAACTCTTT; cdr3_aa: CAPGSNYKKLF
v_call: TRGV3; j_call: TRGJ1/TRGJ2; clone_size: .; cdr3_nt: TGTGCCGACCTGGGACAGGCCTATTATAAGAAACTCTTT; cdr3_aa: CADLGQAYYKKLF
v_call: TRGV10; j_call: TRGJP; clone_size: once; cdr3_nt: TGTGCTGCGAAAATACCACTTGGTTGGTTCAAGGTATTT; cdr3_aa: CAAKIPLGWFKVF
v_call: TRGV4; j_call: TRGJ1/TRGJ2; clone_size: large; cdr3_nt: TGTGCCACCTGGGATGCTCCTTTCAAGAAACTCTTT; cdr3_aa: CATWDAPFKKLF
v_call: TRGV3; j_call: TRGJ1/TRGJ2; clone_size: .; cdr3_nt: TGTGCCACCTGGGACCGATGGAATTATTATAAGAAACTCTTT; cdr3_aa: CATWDRWNYYKKLF
v_call: TRGV3; j_call: TRGJ1/TRGJ2; clone_size: .; cdr3_nt: TGTGCCACCTGGACAAGCCCGGAGAAACTCTTT; cdr3_aa: CATWTSPEKLF
v_call: TRGV2; j_call: TRGJ1/TRGJ2; clone_size: large; cdr3_nt: TGTGCCACCTGGCGCGCGAATTATTATAAGAAACTCTTT; cdr3_aa: CATWRANYYKKLF
v_call: TRGV9; j_call: TRGJ1/TRGJ2; clone_size: once; cdr3_nt: TGTGCCTTGTGGAGTTCATATTATAAGAAACTCTTT; cdr3_aa: CALWSSYYKKLF
v_call: TRGV10; j_call: TRGJ1/TRGJ2; clone_size: .; cdr3_nt: TGTGCTGCGTGGGCCATGGGTGCAAGTTTTAATTATTATAAGAAACTCTTT; cdr3_aa: CAAWAMGASFNYYKKLF
v_call: TRGV4; j_call: TRGJ1/TRGJ2; clone_size: large; cdr3_nt: TGTGCCACCTGGGATGGGCTTTTTTATTATAAGAAACTCTTT; cdr3_aa: CATWDGLFYYKKLF
v_call: TRGV10; j_call: TRGJ1/TRGJ2; clone_size: .; cdr3_nt: TGTGCTGCGTACGTCCCGTACGGGGGCAAACCTTATTATAAGAAACTCTTT; cdr3_aa: CAAYVPYGGKPYYKKLF
v_call: TRGV10; j_call: TRGJ1/TRGJ2; clone_size: .; cdr3_nt: TGTGCTCGTGGGATAAATCCGTATTATTATAAGAAACTCTTT; cdr3_aa: CARGINPYYYKKLF
v_call: TRGV4; j_call: TRGJ1/TRGJ2; clone_size: .; cdr3_nt: TGTGCCACCTGGGGATGGTGGGGCGTCAATTATTATAAGAAACTCTTT; cdr3_aa: CATWGWWGVNYYKKLF
v_call: TRGV2; j_call: TRGJ1/TRGJ2; clone_size: .; cdr3_nt: TGTGCCACTGGACGGTCTTTGTATAAGAAACTCTTT; cdr3_aa: CATGRSLYKKLF
v_call: TRGV10; j_call: TRGJ1/TRGJ2; clone_size: .; cdr3_nt: TGTGCTGCGTGGATTTCCTCCAACCAACGCCTCTCTTATTATAAGAAACTCTTT; cdr3_aa: CAAWISSNQRLSYYKKLF
v_call: TRGV8; j_call: TRGJ1/TRGJ2; clone_size: .; cdr3_nt: TGTGCCACCTGGTTTAGGAGGAGGAATAAGAAACTCTTT; cdr3_aa: CATWFRRRNKKLF
v_call: TRGV4; j_call: TRGJ1/TRGJ2; clone_size: .; cdr3_nt: TGTGCCGACCTGGGATGGCCGAATTATTATAAGAAACTCTTT; cdr3_aa: CADLGWPNYYKKLF
v_call: TRGV2; j_call: TRGJP2; clone_size: large; cdr3_nt: TGTGCCACCTGGGACGGGGGGAGTGATTGGATCAAGACGTTT; cdr3_aa: CATWDGGSDWIKTF
v_call: TRGV10; j_call: TRGJP1; clone_size: hyperexpanded; cdr3_nt: TGTGCTGCGTGGGATTATATGATGGGTAATACCACTGGTTGGTTCAAGATATTT; cdr3_aa: CAAWDYMMGNTTGWFKIF
v_call: TRGV5; j_call: TRGJP2; clone_size: large; cdr3_nt: TGTGCCACCTGGGACAGGGGGGTTTTTCGTGGTAGTGATTGGATCAAGACGTTT; cdr3_aa: CATWDRGVFRGSDWIKTF
v_call: TRGV11; j_call: TRGJP1; clone_size: .; cdr3_nt: TGTGCCTGCTGGATTAGGCTAAATACCACTGGTTGGTTCAAGATATTT; cdr3_aa: CACWIRLNTTGWFKIF
v_call: TRGV4; j_call: TRGJ1/TRGJ2; clone_size: .; cdr3_nt: TGTGCCACCTTGGGATTTTTTGACTATAAGAAACTCTTT; cdr3_aa: CATLGFFDYKKLF